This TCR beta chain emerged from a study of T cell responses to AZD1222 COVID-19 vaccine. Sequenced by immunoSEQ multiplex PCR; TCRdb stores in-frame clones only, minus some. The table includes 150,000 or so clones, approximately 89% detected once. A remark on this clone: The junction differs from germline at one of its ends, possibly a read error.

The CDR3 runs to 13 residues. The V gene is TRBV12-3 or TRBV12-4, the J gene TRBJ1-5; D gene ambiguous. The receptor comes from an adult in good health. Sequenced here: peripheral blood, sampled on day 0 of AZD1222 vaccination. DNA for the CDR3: TGTGCCAGCCGTTTGAGGTTGGGCGGGCCCCAGCATTTT. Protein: CASRLRLGGPQHF.